This T cell receptor beta chain comes out of a study of blood T cell repertoires in COVID-19. As for the study in general: The cDNA or gDNA used as material had been derived from T cells, B-cell-depleted T cells, or PBMCs.

This table comes from immunoSEQ multiplex PCR, and its TCRdb copy is limited to in-frame clones, with some not included. The sample yields 650,000 to 800,000 clones, around 89% seen once. The sequence came from a woman aged 18-30 years with acute or convalescent COVID-19. Source material: peripheral blood.

The CDR3: CAWSGRGNLATDTQYF. In DNA, the CDR3 is TGTGCCTGGAGTGGCCGCGGGAATCTTGCCACAGATACGCAGTATTTT. This chain connects TRBV30 to TRBJ2-3, with D possibly matching TRBD2 (6 bases). Trimming cost V 1 base and J 2 bases, with 16 bases left between them. This CDR3 has 16 amino acids. The germline V gene encodes CDR1 GTSNPN and CDR2 SVGIG (reference sequence).